Sequencing of this T cell receptor (beta chain) was carried out in a study of T cell responses to AZD1222 COVID-19 vaccine. Comment on this clone: Its antigen is not known.

The CDR3 spans 11 residues. V lost 1 base to trimming and J lost 7 bases, with 4 bases between them. The protocol was immunoSEQ multiplex PCR, while the TCRdb copy is restricted to in-frame clones and leaves out a portion. The sample lists tens of thousands of clones; roughly 85% were seen once. Broader study findings: Unmutated variant regions are reportedly targeted by nearly half of spike-specific TCRs. Researchers took repertoire samples only after the peak T cell response had come.

The sequenced sample was peripheral blood, obtained 28 days after the second dose of the MenACWY control vaccine. This sequence originates from an adult who received the MenACWY meningococcal vaccine as a control. This chain uses TRBV12-3 or TRBV12-4 with TRBJ1-1; D unresolved. The CDR3 region has the DNA TGTGCCAGCAGTTTAGTGAGTGAAGCTTTCTTT. Translation gives CASSLVSEAFF.